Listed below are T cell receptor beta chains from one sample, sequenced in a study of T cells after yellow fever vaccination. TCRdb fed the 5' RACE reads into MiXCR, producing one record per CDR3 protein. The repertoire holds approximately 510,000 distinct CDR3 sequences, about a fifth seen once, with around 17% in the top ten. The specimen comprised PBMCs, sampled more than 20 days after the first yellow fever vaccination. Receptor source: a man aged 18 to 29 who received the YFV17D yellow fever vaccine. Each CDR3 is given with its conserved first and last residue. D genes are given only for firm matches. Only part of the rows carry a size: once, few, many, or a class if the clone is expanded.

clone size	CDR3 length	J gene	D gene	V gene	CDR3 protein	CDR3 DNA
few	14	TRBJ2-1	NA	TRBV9	CASGLTASYNEQFF	TGTGCCAGCGGGCTCACAGCCTCCTACAATGAGCAGTTCTTC
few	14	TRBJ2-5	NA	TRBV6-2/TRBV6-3	CASSYFRARETQYF	TGTGCCAGCAGTTACTTCCGGGCCCGGGAGACCCAGTACTTC
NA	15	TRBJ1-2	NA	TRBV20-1	CSARDQGFGSYGYTF	TGCAGTGCTAGAGATCAGGGCTTCGGGTCGTATGGCTACACCTTC
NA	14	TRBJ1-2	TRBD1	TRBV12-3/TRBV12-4	CASALGQGGYGYTF	TGTGCCAGCGCCCTGGGACAGGGAGGCTATGGCTACACCTTC
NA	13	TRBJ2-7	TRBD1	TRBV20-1	CSAPGDRYYEQYF	TGCAGTGCGCCCGGGGACAGGTACTACGAGCAGTACTTC
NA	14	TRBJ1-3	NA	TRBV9	CASSVGGTGNTIYF	TGTGCCAGCAGCGTAGGGGGGACTGGAAACACCATATATTTT
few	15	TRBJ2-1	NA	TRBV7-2	CASSLQLGGQSEQFF	TGTGCCAGCAGCCTACAACTGGGGGGCCAAAGTGAGCAGTTCTTC
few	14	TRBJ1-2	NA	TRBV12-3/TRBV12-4	CASSPIQGMRGYTF	TGTGCCAGCAGTCCCATACAGGGTATGAGGGGCTACACCTTC
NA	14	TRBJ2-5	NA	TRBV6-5	CASSYRVEQETQYF	TGTGCCAGCAGTTACCGGGTCGAGCAAGAGACCCAGTACTTC
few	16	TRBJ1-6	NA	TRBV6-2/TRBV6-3	CASSTSTGVWGSPLHF	TGTGCCAGCAGTACCTCAACTGGGGTCTGGGGCTCACCCCTCCACTTT
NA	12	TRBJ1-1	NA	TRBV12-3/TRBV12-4	CASSSDGSVAFF	TGTGCCAGCAGTTCAGACGGATCGGTAGCTTTCTTT
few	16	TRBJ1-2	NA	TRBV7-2	CASSLGLAFSNYGYTF	TGTGCCAGCAGCTTAGGACTGGCCTTTTCTAACTATGGCTACACCTTC
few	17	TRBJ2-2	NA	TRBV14	CASSQLAGTSNTGELFF	TGTGCCAGCAGCCAACTAGCAGGGACTTCCAACACCGGGGAGCTGTTTTTT
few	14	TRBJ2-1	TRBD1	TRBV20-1	CSARGQESYNEQFF	TGCAGTGCGCGGGGACAGGAGTCCTACAATGAGCAGTTCTTC
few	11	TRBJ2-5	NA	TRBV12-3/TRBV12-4	CASGVQETQYF	TGTGCCTCAGGAGTACAAGAGACCCAGTACTTC
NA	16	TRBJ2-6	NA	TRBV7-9	CARGEGALSGANVLTF	TGTGCCAGAGGGGAAGGGGCGCTCTCTGGGGCCAACGTCCTGACTTTC
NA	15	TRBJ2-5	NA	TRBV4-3	CASSQVWSAVETQYF	TGCGCCAGCAGCCAAGTTTGGTCGGCGGTGGAGACCCAGTACTTC
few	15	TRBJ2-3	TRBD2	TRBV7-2	CASRASGGAMDTQYF	TGTGCCAGCAGAGCTAGCGGGGGGGCCATGGATACGCAGTATTTT
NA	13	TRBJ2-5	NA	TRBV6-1	CASTGTLQETQYF	TGTGCCAGCACCGGGACTTTGCAAGAGACCCAGTACTTC
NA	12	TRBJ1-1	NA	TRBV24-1	CATRGGGTEAFF	TGTGCCACCAGGGGGGGGGGCACTGAAGCTTTCTTT
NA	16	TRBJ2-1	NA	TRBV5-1	CASSLEGSLPPDEQFF	TGCGCCAGCAGCTTGGAGGGTAGTCTCCCCCCCGATGAGCAGTTCTTC
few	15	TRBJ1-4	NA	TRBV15	CATSREGRQGGKLFF	TGTGCCACCAGCAGAGAGGGGAGGCAGGGAGGAAAACTGTTTTTT
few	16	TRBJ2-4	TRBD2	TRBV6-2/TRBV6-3	CASRRRWEGSRNIQYF	TGTGCCAGCAGGCGAAGGTGGGAGGGCTCTCGAAACATTCAGTACTTC
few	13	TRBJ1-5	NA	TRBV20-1	CSARGPAGQPQHF	TGCAGTGCTAGAGGGCCGGCAGGGCAGCCCCAGCATTTT
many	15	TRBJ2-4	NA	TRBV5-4	CASSQGGAGENIQYF	TGTGCCAGCAGCCAGGGGGGGGCAGGAGAAAACATTCAGTACTTC
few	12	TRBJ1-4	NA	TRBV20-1	CSARDDREKLFF	TGCAGTGCTAGAGACGACCGGGAAAAACTGTTTTTT
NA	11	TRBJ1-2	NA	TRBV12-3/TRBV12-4	CASSLSFYYTF	TGTGCCAGCAGTTTGAGTTTTTACTACACCTTC
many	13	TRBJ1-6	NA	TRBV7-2	CASSLDYNSPLHF	TGTGCCAGCAGCTTGGATTATAATTCACCCCTCCACTTT
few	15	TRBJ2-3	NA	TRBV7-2	CASRLAGTITDTQYF	TGTGCCAGCAGATTGGCCGGGACCATCACAGATACGCAGTATTTT
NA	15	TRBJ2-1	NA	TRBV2	CASSGERSSYNEQFF	TGTGCCAGCAGTGGTGAGCGCAGCTCCTACAATGAGCAGTTCTTC
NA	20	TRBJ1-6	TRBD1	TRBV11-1	CASSLTPGQGLSSYNSPLHF	TGTGCCAGCAGCTTGACGCCGGGACAGGGGTTGAGCTCCTATAATTCACCCCTCCACTTT